The sequence of this TCR beta chain was determined in a study of T cell responses to AZD1222 COVID-19 vaccine. Whole-study results and caveats: Baseline seropositivity occurred in only 5 or 6 AZD1222 recipients. With two AZD1222 doses given, Spike-specific TCR breadth and depth both rose. No day 14 peak samples; only post-peak repertoires were characterized. Spike-wide coverage was observed for vaccine-associated CD4 TCRs, with dominant responses at 160-218 and 743-854.

In germline, CDR1 is SGHTA, CDR2 FQGNSA. CDR3 length equals 13 residues. The junction had 2 bases not matched to a gene; V was cut back by 8 bases and J by 4 bases. TCRdb's copy holds only in-frame clones and misses some; the assay was immunoSEQ multiplex PCR. The sample has approximately 130,000 clones; around 85% are singletons. Worth noting for this clone: The antigen is not known.

The chain is built from TRBV7-2 and TRBJ2-1; 10 bases fit TRBD2. Specimen: peripheral blood, collected 28 days after the second dose of the MenACWY control vaccine. The sequence derives from an adult who received the MenACWY meningococcal vaccine as a control. This chain's CDR3 is CASGTSVYNEQFF. In nucleotides, the CDR3 is TGTGCCAGCGGGACTAGCGTTTACAATGAGCAGTTCTTC. Looking up the rest from reference TRBV7-2 and TRBJ2-1 gives the full variable domain: GAGVSQSPSNKVTEKGKDVELRCDPISGHTALYWYRQSLGQGLEFLIYFQGNSAPDKSGLPSDRFSAERTGGSVSTLTIQRTQQEDSAVYLCASGTSVYNEQFFGPGTRLTVL.